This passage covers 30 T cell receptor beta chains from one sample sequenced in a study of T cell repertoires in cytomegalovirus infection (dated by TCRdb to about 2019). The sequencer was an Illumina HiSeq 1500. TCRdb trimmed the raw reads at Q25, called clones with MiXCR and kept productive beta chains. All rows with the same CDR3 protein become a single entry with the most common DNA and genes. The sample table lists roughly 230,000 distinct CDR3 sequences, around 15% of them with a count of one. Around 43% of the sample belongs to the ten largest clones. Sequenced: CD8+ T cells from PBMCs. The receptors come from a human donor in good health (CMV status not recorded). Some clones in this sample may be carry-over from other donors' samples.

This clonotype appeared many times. This chain's CDR3 is CASSLLASGVETQYF. In DNA, the CDR3 is TGTGCCAGCAGCTTATTAGCTAGCGGGGTAGAGACCCAGTACTTC. V usage is TRBV7-2 and J usage is TRBJ2-5; 9 bases map to TRBD2. This CDR3 region has 15 residues. The ends lost 2 bases at V and 4 bases at J; junction bases unmatched: 5. Germline V lookup: CDR1 SGHTA, CDR2 FQGNSA.

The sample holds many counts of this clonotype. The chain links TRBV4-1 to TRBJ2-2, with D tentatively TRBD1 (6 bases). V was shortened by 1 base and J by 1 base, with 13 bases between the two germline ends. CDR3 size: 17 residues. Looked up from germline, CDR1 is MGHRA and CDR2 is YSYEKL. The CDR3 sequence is CASSQAAGTLNTGELFF. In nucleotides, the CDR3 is TGCGCCAGCAGCCAAGCGGCCGGGACACTGAACACCGGGGAGCTGTTTTTT.

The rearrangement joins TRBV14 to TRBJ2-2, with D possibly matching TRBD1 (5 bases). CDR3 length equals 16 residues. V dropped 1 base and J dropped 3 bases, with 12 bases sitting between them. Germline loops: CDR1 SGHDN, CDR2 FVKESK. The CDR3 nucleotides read TGTGCCAGCAGCCAAGTACCAGGGCCGGACACCGGGGAGCTGTTTTTT. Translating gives CASSQVPGPDTGELFF. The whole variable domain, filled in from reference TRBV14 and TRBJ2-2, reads EAGVTQFPSHSVIEKGQTVTLRCDPISGHDNLYWYRRVMGKEIKFLLHFVKESKQDESGMPNNRFLAERTGGTYSTLKVQPAELEDSGVYFCASSQVPGPDTGELFFGEGSRLTVL.

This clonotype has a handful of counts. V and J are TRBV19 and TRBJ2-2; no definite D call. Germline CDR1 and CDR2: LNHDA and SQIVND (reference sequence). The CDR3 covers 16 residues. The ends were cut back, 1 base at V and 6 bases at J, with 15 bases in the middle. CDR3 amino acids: CASSIGWLEFPGELFF. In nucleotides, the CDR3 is TGTGCCAGTAGTATAGGGTGGTTAGAATTCCCCGGGGAGCTGTTTTTT.

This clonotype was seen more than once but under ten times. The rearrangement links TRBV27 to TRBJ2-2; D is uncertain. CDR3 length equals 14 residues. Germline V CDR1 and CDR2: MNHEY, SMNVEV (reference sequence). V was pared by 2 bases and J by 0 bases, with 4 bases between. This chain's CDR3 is CASSLAANTGELFF. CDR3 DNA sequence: TGTGCCAGCAGTTTAGCGGCGAACACCGGGGAGCTGTTTTTT.

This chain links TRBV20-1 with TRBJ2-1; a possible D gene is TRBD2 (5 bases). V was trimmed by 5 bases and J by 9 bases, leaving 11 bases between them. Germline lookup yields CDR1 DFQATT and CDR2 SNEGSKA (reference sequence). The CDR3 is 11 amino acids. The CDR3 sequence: CSAERGFEQFF. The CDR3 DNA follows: TGCAGTGCTGAACGAGGGTTTGAGCAGTTCTTC.

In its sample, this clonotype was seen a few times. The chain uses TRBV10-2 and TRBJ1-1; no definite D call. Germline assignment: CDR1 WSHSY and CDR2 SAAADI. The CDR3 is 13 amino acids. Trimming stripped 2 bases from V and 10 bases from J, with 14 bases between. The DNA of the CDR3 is TGCGCCAGCAGTGAGGTAGGCCCGAGAGGAGCTTTCTTT. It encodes CASSEVGPRGAFF.

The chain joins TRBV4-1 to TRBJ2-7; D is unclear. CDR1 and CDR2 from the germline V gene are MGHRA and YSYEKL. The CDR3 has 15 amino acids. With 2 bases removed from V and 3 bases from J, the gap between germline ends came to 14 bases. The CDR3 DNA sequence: TGCGCCAGCAGCCAACTGCAGAGTTCACGCTACGAGCAGTACTTC. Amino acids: CASSQLQSSRYEQYF.

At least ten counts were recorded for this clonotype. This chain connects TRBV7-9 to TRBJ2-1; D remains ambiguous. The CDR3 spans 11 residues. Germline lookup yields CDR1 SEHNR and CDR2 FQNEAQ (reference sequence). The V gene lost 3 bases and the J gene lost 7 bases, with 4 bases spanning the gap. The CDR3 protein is CASSFENEQFF. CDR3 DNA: TGTGCCAGCAGCTTCGAGAATGAGCAGTTCTTC. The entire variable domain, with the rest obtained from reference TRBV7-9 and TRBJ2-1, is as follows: DTGVSQNPRHKITKRGQNVTFRCDPISEHNRLYWYRQTLGQGPEFLTYFQNEAQLEKSRLLSDRFSAERPKGSFSTLEIQRTEQGDSAMYLCASSFENEQFFGPGTRLTVL.

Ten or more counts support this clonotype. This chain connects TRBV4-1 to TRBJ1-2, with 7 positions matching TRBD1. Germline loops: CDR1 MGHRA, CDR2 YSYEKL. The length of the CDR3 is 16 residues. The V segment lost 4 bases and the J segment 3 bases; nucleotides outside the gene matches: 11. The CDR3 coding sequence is TGCGCCAGCAGCCCCGGTTTAGGGGGCGCTGACTATGGCTACACCTTC. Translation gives CASSPGLGGADYGYTF.

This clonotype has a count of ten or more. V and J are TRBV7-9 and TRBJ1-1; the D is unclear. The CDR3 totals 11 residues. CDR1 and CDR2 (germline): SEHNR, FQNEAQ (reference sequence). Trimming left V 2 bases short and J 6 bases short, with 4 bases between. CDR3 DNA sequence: TGTGCCAGCAGCTTACAACCTGAAGCTTTCTTT. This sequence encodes CASSLQPEAFF.

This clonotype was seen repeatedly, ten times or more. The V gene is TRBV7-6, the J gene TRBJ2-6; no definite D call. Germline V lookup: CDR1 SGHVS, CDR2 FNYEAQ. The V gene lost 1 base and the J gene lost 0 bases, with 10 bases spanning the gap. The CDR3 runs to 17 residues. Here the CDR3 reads CASSLDGSLSGANVLTF. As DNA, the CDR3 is TGTGCCAGCAGCTTAGATGGCAGCCTCTCTGGGGCCAACGTCCTGACTTTC.

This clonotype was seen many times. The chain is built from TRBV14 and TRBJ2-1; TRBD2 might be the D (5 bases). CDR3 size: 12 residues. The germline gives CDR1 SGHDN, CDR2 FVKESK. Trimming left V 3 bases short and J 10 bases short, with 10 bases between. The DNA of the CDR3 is TGTGCCAGCAGCCACCCCGGGATCGAGCAGTTCTTC. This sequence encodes CASSHPGIEQFF.

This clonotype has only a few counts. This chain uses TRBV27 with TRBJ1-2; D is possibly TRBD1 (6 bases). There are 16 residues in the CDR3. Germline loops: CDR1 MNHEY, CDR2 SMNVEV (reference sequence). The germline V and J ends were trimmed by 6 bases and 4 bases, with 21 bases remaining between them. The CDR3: CASSSAGTHRGYGYTF. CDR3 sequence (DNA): TGTGCCAGCAGCTCAGCCGGGACACATAGGGGCTATGGCTACACCTTC.

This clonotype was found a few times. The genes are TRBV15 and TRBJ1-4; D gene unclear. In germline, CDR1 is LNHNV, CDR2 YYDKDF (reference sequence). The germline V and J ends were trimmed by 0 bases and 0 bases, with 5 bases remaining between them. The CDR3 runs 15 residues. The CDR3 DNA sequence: TGTGCCACCAGCAGAGAATTTCCAACTAATGAAAAACTGTTTTTT. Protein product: CATSREFPTNEKLFF.

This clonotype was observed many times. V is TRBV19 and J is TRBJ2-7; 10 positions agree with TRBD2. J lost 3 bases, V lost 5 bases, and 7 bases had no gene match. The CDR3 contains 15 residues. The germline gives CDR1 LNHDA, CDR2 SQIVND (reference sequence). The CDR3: CASSPRTSGRYEQYF. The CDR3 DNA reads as TGTGCCAGTAGTCCACGGACTAGCGGTCGCTACGAGCAGTACTTC.

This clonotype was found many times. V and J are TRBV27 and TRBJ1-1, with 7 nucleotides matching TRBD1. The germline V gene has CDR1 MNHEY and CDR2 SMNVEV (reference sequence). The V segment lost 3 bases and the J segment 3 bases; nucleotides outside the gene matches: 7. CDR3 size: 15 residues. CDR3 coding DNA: TGTGCCAGCAGTTTGTCAGGGGGAGGTTACACTGAAGCTTTCTTT. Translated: CASSLSGGGYTEAFF.

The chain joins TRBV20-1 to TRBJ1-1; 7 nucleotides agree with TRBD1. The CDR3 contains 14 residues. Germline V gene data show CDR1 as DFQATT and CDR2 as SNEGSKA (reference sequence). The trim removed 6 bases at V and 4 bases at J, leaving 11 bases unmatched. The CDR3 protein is CSADLGQEITEAFF. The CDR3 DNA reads TGCAGTGCCGACCTAGGACAGGAGATCACTGAAGCTTTCTTT.

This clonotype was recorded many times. The DNA of the CDR3 is TGTGCCAGCAGTTCTCCAGGGAGGGTTGGGCACACAGATACGCAGTATTTT. Amino acid sequence: CASSSPGRVGHTDTQYF. J is TRBJ2-3 and V is TRBV6-1; 7 positions agree with TRBD2. V shed 5 bases, J shed 2 bases, and the junction held 13 bases outside the gene matches. The CDR3 is 17 amino acids. Germline V CDR1 and CDR2: MNHNS, SASEGT.

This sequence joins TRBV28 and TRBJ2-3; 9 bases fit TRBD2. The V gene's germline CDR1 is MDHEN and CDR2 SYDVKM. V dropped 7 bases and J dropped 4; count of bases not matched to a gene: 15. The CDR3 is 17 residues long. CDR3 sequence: CASTPGVLSGGADTQYF. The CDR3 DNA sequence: TGTGCCAGCACCCCGGGCGTTCTTAGCGGGGGAGCAGATACGCAGTATTTT.

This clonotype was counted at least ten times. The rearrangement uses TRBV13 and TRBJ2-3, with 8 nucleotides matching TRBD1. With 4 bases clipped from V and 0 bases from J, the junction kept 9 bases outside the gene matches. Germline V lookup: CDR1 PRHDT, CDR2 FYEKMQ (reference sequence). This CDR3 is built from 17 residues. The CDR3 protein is CASSSIQGAGSTDTQYF. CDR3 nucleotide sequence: TGTGCCAGCAGCTCCATCCAGGGGGCAGGAAGCACAGATACGCAGTATTTT.

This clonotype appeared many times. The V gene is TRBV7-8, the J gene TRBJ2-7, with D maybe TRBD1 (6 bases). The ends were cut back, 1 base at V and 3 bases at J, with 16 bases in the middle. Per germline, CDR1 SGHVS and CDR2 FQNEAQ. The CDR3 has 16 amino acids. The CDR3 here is CASSLGLGQLLYEQYF. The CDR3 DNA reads TGTGCCAGCAGCTTAGGTCTTGGACAGCTACTCTACGAGCAGTACTTC.

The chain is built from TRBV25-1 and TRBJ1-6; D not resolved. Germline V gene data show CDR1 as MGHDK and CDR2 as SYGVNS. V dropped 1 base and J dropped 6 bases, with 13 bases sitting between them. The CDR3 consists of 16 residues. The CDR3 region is CASSEFYPGPNSPLHF. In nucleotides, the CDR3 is TGTGCCAGCAGTGAATTTTATCCAGGTCCTAATTCACCCCTCCACTTT. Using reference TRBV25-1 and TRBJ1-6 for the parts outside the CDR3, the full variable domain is EADIYQTPRYLVIGTGKKITLECSQTMGHDKMYWYQQDPGMELHLIHYSYGVNSTEKGDLSSESTVSRIRTEHFPLTLESARPSHTSQYLCASSEFYPGPNSPLHFGNGTRLTVT.

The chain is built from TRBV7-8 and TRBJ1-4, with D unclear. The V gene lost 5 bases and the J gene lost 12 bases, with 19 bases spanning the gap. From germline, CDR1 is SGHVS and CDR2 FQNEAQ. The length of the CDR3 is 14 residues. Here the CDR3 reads CASSAAAVNTELFF. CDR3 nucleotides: TGTGCCAGCAGCGCGGCAGCGGTCAATACGGAACTGTTTTTT.

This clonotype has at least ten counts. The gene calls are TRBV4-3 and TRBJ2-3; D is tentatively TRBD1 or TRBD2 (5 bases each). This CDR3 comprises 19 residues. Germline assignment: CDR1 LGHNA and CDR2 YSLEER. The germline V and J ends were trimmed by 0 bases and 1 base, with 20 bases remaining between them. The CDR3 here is CASSQDLGTPSGGTDTQYF. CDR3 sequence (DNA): TGCGCCAGCAGCCAAGATTTGGGGACCCCATCCGGCGGCACAGATACGCAGTATTTT.

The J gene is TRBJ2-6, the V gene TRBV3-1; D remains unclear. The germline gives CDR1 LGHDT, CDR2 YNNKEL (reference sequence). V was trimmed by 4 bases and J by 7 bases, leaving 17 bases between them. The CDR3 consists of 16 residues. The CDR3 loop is CASSPFRVVEANVLTF. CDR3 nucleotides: TGTGCCAGCAGCCCTTTTCGGGTGGTGGAAGCCAACGTCCTGACTTTC.

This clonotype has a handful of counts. CDR3 protein: CASSSTNIGGQYF. CDR3 sequence (DNA): TGTGCCAGCAGCTCCACCAACATAGGAGGCCAGTACTTC. The rearrangement joins TRBV7-9 to TRBJ2-5; D may be TRBD2 (5 bases). V dropped 4 bases and J dropped 10 bases, with 16 bases sitting between them. CDR1 and CDR2 (germline): SEHNR, FQNEAQ (reference sequence). This CDR3 spans 13 amino acids.

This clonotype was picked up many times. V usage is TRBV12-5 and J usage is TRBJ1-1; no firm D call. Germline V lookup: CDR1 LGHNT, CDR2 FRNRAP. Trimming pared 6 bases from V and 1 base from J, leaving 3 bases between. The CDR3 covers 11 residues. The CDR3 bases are TGTGCTAGTGGGGAGAACACTGAAGCTTTCTTT. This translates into CASGENTEAFF.

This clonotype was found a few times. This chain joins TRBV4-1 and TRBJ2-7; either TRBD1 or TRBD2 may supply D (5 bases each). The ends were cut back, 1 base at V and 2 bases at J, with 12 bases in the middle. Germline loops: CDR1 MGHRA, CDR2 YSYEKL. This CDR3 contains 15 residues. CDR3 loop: CASSQAYPGPYEQYF. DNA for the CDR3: TGCGCCAGCAGCCAAGCCTACCCGGGGCCCTACGAGCAGTACTTC.

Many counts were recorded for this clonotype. CDR3 sequence (DNA): TGTGCCAGCAGCTTATCAGGGGGCACAGATACGCAGTATTTT. Translating it yields CASSLSGGTDTQYF. The chain is built from TRBV7-3 and TRBJ2-3, with a possible D match to TRBD1 (6 bases). V lost 2 bases and J lost 1, with 7 bases in between. The germline gives CDR1 SGHTA, CDR2 FQGTGA. This CDR3 contains 14 residues.